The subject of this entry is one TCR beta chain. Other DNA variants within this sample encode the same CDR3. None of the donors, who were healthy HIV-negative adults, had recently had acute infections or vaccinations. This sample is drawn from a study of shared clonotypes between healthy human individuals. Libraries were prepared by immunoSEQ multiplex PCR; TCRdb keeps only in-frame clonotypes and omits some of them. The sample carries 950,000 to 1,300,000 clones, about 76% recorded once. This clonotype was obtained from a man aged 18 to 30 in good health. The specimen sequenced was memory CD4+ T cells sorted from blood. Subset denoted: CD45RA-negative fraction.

The CDR3: CASSVAWQNTEAFF. The CDR3 DNA reads TGTGCCAGCAGCGTAGCGTGGCAGAACACTGAAGCTTTCTTT. This chain joins TRBV9 and TRBJ1-1; D remains unclear. CDR1 is SGDLS, CDR2 YYNGEE, per germline. This CDR3 spans 14 amino acids. V was trimmed by 0 bases and J by 1 base, leaving 7 bases between them.